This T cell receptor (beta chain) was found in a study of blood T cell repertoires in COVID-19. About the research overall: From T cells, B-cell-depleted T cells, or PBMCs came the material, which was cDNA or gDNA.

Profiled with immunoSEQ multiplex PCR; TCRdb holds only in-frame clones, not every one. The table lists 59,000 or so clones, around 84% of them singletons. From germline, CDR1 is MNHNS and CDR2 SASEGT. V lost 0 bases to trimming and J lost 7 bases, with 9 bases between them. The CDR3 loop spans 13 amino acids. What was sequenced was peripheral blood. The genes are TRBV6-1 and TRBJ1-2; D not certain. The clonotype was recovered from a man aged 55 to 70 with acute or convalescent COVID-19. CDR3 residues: CASSEAWTVGYTF. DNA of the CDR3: TGTGCCAGCAGTGAAGCGTGGACTGTTGGCTACACCTTC.